This TCR beta chain came from a study of blood T cell repertoires in COVID-19. Authors' analysis steps: From reference gene primer amplification, estimates of nucleated cell counts were derived. Using immunoSEQ multiplex PCR, the repertoire was profiled, and TCRdb retains in-frame clones only, with some absent. Clone size and the V and J calls come from that table; the DNA yielded D and trimming. The sample lists 130,000 or so clones; 60% to 85% were seen once. This CDR3 contains 14 residues. Germline-derived CDR1 and CDR2 are MDHEN and SYDVKM. V was cut by 2 bases and J by 4 bases, with 11 bases left in between.

The V and J genes are TRBV28 and TRBJ1-2; no firm D call. The source of this sequence is a man older than 75 with acute or convalescent COVID-19. Material: peripheral blood. The CDR3 bases are TGTGCCAGCAGTTTAGGTGGGAGTATCTATGGCTACACCTTC. Amino acid sequence: CASSLGGSIYGYTF.